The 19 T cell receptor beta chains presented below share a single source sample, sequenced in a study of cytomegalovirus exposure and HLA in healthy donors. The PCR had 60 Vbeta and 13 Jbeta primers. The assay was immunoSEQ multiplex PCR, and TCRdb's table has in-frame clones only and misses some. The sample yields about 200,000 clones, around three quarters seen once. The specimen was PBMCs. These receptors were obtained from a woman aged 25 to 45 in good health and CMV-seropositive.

CDR3 sequence reads: CASSGELGSPLHF. Here the CDR3 DNA reads TGCGCCAGCTCAGGGGAATTGGGGTCACCCCTCCACTTT. The chain has TRBV10-1 and TRBJ1-6; TRBD1 is a possible D gene (6 bases). Germline values: CDR1 WNHNN, CDR2 SYGVQD (reference sequence). The CDR3 is 13 residues long. V was clipped by 8 bases and J by 10 bases, with 15 bases between them.

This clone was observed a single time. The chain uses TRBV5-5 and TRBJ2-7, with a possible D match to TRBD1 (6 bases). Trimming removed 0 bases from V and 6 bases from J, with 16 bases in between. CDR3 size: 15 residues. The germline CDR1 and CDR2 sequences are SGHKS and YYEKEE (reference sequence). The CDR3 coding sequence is TGTGCCAGCAGCTTGGGACCCATCCCGACAGGCGAGCAGTACTTC. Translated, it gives CASSLGPIPTGEQYF.

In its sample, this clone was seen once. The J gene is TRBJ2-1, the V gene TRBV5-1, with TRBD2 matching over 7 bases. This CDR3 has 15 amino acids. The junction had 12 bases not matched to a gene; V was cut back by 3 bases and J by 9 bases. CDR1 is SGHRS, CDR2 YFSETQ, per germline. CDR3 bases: TGCGCCAGCAGCTCCTGGGGGGGAGCCGTGGGTGAGCAGTTCTTC. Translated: CASSSWGGAVGEQFF.

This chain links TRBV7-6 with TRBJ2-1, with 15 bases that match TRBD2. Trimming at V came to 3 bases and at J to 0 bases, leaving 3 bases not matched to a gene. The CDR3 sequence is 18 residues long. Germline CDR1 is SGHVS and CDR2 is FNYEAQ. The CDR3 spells CASSLGLAGGSSYNEQFF. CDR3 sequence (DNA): TGTGCCAGCAGCTTGGGACTAGCGGGGGGCAGCTCCTACAATGAGCAGTTCTTC.

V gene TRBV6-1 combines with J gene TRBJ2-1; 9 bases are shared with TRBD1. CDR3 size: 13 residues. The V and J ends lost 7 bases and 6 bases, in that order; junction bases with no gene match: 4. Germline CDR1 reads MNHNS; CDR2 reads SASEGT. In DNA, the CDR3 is TGTGCCAGCACTGTGGACAGGGGCAATGAGCAGTTCTTC. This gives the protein CASTVDRGNEQFF.

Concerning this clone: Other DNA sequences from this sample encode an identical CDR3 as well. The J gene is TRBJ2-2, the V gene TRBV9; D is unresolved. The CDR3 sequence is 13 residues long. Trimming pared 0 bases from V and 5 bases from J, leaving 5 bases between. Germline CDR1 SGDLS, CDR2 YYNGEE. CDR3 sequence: CASSVARTGELFF. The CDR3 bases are TGTGCCAGCAGCGTAGCTCGTACCGGGGAGCTGTTTTTT.

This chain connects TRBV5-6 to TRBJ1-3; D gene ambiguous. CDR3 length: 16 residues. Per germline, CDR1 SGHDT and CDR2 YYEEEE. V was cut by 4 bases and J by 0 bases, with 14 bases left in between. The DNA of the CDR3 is TGTGCCAGCAGCCCAGGTCCCCTAACCTCTGGAAACACCATATATTTT. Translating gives CASSPGPLTSGNTIYF.

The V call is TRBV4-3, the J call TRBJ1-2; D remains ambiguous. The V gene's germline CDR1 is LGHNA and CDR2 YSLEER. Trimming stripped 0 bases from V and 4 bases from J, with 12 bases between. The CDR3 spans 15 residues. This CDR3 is CASSQEWEGFYGYTF. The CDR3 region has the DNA TGCGCCAGCAGCCAAGAGTGGGAGGGCTTCTATGGCTACACCTTC.

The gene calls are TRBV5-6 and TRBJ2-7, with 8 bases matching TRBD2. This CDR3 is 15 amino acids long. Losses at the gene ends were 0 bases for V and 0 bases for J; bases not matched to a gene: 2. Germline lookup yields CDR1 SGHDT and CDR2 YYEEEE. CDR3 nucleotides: TGTGCCAGCAGCTTGGAACTAGCGGTCTCCTACGAGCAGTACTTC. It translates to CASSLELAVSYEQYF.

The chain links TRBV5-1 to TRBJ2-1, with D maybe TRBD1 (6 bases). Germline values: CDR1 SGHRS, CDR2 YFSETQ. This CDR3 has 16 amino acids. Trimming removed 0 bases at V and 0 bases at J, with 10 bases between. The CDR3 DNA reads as TGCGCCAGCAGCTTGGATGACAGGAGCTCCTACAATGAGCAGTTCTTC. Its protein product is CASSLDDRSSYNEQFF.

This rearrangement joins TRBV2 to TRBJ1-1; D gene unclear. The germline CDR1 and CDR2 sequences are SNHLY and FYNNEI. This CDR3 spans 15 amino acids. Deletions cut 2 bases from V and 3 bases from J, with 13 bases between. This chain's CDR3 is CASSETVFSYTEAFF. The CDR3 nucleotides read TGTGCCAGCAGTGAAACAGTCTTCAGTTACACTGAAGCTTTCTTT.

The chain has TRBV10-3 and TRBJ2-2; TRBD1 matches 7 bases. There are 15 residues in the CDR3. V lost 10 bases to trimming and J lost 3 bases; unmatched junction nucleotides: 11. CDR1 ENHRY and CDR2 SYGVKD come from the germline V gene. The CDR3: CATDRDASDTGELFF. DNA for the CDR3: TGTGCCACCGACAGGGACGCGAGTGACACCGGGGAGCTGTTTTTT.

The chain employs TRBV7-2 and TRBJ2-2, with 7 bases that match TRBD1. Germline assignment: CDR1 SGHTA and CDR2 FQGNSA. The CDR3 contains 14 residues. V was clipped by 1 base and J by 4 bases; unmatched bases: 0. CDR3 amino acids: CASSLGDSTGELFF. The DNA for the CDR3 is TGTGCCAGCAGCTTAGGGGACAGCACCGGGGAGCTGTTTTTT.

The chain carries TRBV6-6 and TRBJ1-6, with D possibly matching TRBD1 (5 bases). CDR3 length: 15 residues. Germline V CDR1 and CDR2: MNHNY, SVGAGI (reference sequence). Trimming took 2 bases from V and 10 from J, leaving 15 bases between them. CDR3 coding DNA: TGTGCCAGCAGTTACGACAGCTCTACAGGCTCACCCCTCCACTTT. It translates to CASSYDSSTGSPLHF.

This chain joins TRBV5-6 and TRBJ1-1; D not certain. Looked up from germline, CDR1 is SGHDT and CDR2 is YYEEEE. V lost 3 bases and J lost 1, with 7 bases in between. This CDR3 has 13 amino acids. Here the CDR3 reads CASSSSENTEAFF. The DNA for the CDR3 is TGTGCCAGCAGCTCATCAGAGAACACTGAAGCTTTCTTT.

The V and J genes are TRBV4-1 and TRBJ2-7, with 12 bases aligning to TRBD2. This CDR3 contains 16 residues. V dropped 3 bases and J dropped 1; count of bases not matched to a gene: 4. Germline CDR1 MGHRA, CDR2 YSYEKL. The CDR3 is CASSQPTSGRSYEQYF. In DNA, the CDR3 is TGCGCCAGCAGCCAGCCGACTAGCGGGAGATCCTACGAGCAGTACTTC.

CDR3 nucleotide sequence: TGCAGCGCCCAGGGACTAGTTAAAGAGCAGTACTTC. Encoded protein: CSAQGLVKEQYF. The chain links TRBV29-1 to TRBJ2-7; 8 bases line up with TRBD2. CDR3 length: 12 residues. Germline lookup yields CDR1 SQVTM and CDR2 ANQGSEA. The V gene end was trimmed by 7 bases and the J gene end by 7 bases; junction bases not matched to a gene: 9.

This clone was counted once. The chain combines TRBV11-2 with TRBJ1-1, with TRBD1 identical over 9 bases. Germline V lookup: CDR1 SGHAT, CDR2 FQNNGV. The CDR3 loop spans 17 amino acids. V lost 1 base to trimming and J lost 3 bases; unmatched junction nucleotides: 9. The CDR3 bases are TGTGCCAGCAGCTTAGCCGGGACAGGGTATCGTTACACTGAAGCTTTCTTT. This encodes CASSLAGTGYRYTEAFF. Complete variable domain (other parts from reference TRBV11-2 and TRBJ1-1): EAGVAQSPRYKIIEKRQSVAFWCNPISGHATLYWYQQILGQGPKLLIQFQNNGVVDDSQLPKDRFSAERLKGVDSTLKIQPAKLEDSAVYLCASSLAGTGYRYTEAFFGQGTRLTVV.

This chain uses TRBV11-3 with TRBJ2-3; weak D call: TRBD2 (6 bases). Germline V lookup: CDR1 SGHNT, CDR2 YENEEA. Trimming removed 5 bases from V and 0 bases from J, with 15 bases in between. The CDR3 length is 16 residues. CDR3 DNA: TGTGCCAGCAGCCACCCCCGCGGGGAAAGCACAGATACGCAGTATTTT. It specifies CASSHPRGESTDTQYF.